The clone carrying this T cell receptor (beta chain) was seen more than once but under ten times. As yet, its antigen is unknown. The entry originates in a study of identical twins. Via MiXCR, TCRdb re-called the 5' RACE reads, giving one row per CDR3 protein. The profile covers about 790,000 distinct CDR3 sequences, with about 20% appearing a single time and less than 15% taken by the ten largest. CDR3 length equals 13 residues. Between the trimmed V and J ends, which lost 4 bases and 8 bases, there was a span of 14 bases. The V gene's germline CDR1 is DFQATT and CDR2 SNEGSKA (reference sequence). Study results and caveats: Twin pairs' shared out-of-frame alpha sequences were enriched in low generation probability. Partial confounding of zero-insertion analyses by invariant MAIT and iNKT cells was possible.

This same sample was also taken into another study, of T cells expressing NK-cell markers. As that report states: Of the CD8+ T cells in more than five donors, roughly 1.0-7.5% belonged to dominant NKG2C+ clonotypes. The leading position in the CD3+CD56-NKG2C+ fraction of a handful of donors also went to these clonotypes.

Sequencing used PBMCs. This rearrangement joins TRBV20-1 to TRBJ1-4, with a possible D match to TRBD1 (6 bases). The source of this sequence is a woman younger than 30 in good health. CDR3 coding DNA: TGCAGTGCTATTCGACAGGATGGGGAAAAACTGTTTTTT. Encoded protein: CSAIRQDGEKLFF.